Listed here are 19 T cell receptor beta chains from one sample, sequenced in a study of CD8 T cell repertoires and HIV-1 epitope variants. The data were produced by immunoSEQ multiplex PCR, yet TCRdb's version contains in-frame clones alone and is incomplete. The sample lists roughly 5,800 clones, roughly two thirds occurring once. These receptors' targets are unknown. The sample taken for sequencing was cultured CD8+ T cells derived from PBMCs. The receptors come from a male donor with HIV.

J is TRBJ2-2 and V is TRBV29-1; 7 nucleotides line up with TRBD1. V lost 1 base to trimming and J lost 5 bases; unmatched junction nucleotides: 10. Germline CDR1 and CDR2: SQVTM and ANQGSEA. This CDR3 contains 16 residues. CDR3 bases: TGCAGCGTTGAAGCGACACAGGGGTGGGGGACCGGGGAGCTGTTTTTT. It codes for CSVEATQGWGTGELFF.

This clone counts as medium-sized. The V and J genes are TRBV9 and TRBJ1-1, with D possibly matching TRBD1 (6 bases). From germline, CDR1 is SGDLS and CDR2 YYNGEE. The CDR3 contains 14 residues. Deletions cut 1 base from V and 3 bases from J, with 10 bases between. CDR3 region: CASSVRGDDTEAFF. In DNA, the CDR3 is TGTGCCAGCAGCGTAAGGGGGGACGACACTGAAGCTTTCTTT.

This clone was observed a handful of times. This chain uses TRBV10-3 with TRBJ1-4, with D perhaps matching TRBD1 (5 bases). V lost 7 bases and J 5 bases, leaving 11 bases between the germline ends. Per the germline V gene, CDR1 is ENHRY and CDR2 is SYGVKD. CDR3 length: 13 amino acids. CDR3 region: CAIKSGTNEKLFF. Written as DNA, the CDR3 is TGTGCCATCAAATCAGGGACGAATGAAAAACTGTTTTTT.

The rearrangement joins TRBV13 to TRBJ2-1; 12 nucleotides agree with TRBD2. V lost 5 bases to trimming and J lost 9 bases; unmatched junction nucleotides: 8. The CDR3 length is 15 residues. Germline loops: CDR1 PRHDT, CDR2 FYEKMQ (reference sequence). The CDR3, as DNA: TGTGCCAGCAGCCCGAGGACTAGCGGGAAAGGTGAGCAGTTCTTC. Its translation is CASSPRTSGKGEQFF.

This sequence joins TRBV27 and TRBJ2-3; weak D call: TRBD1 (6 bases). V gave up 3 bases and J gave up 1 base, with 14 bases separating them. The CDR3 runs to 16 residues. Germline-derived CDR1 and CDR2 are MNHEY and SMNVEV (reference sequence). CDR3 DNA: TGTGCCAGCAGTTTCTACAGGGACGTGGGCACAGATACGCAGTATTTT. As protein: CASSFYRDVGTDTQYF.

This chain joins TRBV27 and TRBJ2-5, with a tentative D call TRBD2 (6 bases). Per germline, CDR1 MNHEY and CDR2 SMNVEV (reference sequence). The CDR3 is 15 amino acids. Trimming left V 2 bases short and J 4 bases short, with 14 bases between. CDR3 DNA sequence: TGTGCCAGCAGTTTAGGAGGGCAGGGCGGAGAGACCCAGTACTTC. Amino acid sequence: CASSLGGQGGETQYF.

The V call is TRBV2, the J call TRBJ2-7; 9 nucleotides line up with TRBD1. Germline assignment: CDR1 SNHLY and CDR2 FYNNEI. After removal of 1 base from V and 4 bases from J, the junction contained 11 bases not matched to a gene. This CDR3 spans 17 amino acids. The CDR3 spells CASSEGGTGRRGYEQYF. The CDR3 DNA follows: TGTGCCAGCAGTGAAGGCGGGACAGGGAGACGGGGGTACGAGCAGTACTTC.

This clone was counted only a few times. The genes are TRBV7-8 and TRBJ1-2, with TRBD1 matching 7 bases. This CDR3 contains 15 residues. Germline CDR1 is SGHVS and CDR2 is FQNEAQ. Unmatched junction bases numbered 12, after V lost 5 bases and J lost 6 bases. The DNA of the CDR3 is TGTGCCAGCAGCCAAGGGTCAGGCCAGGGGGATGGCTACACCTTC. It codes for CASSQGSGQGDGYTF.

This rearrangement joins TRBV4-1 to TRBJ2-3; D is perhaps TRBD2 (6 bases). This CDR3 comprises 14 residues. V was shortened by 0 bases and J by 5 bases, with 9 bases between the two germline ends. The germline CDR1 and CDR2 sequences are MGHRA and YSYEKL. This CDR3 is CASSQESAGDTQYF. CDR3 nucleotide sequence: TGCGCCAGCAGCCAAGAGTCAGCGGGAGATACGCAGTATTTT.

The V and J genes are TRBV6-1 and TRBJ2-6; D is unclear. V lost 9 bases, J lost 4 bases, and 10 bases lay in between. Germline CDR1 reads MNHNS; CDR2 reads SASEGT. The CDR3 sequence is 13 residues long. CDR3 sequence reads: CASSRPGANVLTF. CDR3 DNA sequence: TGTGCCAGTTCCCGCCCCGGGGCCAACGTCCTGACTTTC.

The sample holds one count of this clone. The V and J genes are TRBV27 and TRBJ2-7; 9 bases line up with TRBD2. CDR1 is MNHEY, CDR2 SMNVEV, per germline (reference sequence). The CDR3 contains 15 residues. Trimming took 2 bases from V and 6 from J; bases not matched to a gene: 8. The CDR3 region is CASSLAGGPFVEQYF. The CDR3 DNA follows: TGTGCCAGCAGTTTAGCGGGAGGGCCATTCGTCGAGCAGTACTTC.

The V and J genes are TRBV27 and TRBJ2-1, with no clear D. Germline V gene data show CDR1 as MNHEY and CDR2 as SMNVEV (reference sequence). Trimming took 5 bases from V and 8 from J, leaving 25 bases between them. This CDR3 has 17 amino acids. The CDR3 protein is CASSTSLDSPEVHEQFF. CDR3 DNA: TGTGCCAGCAGTACCTCCCTCGACTCCCCGGAAGTCCATGAGCAGTTCTTC.

The chain combines TRBV21-1 with TRBJ2-2. TRBV21-1 is a pseudogene locus. The CDR3 spans 15 residues. CDR3 protein: CASSKDEGFDGELFF. The CDR3 bases are TGTGCCAGCAGCAAAGACGAAGGATTTGACGGGGAGCTGTTTTTT.

This clone appeared once. The chain has TRBV19 and TRBJ2-2, with 9 bases lining up with TRBD1. V was clipped by 4 bases and J by 6 bases; unmatched bases: 9. The CDR3 runs 16 residues. CDR1 LNHDA and CDR2 SQIVND come from the germline V gene (reference sequence). DNA of the CDR3: TGTGCCAGTAGTAACCCGGGACAGGGTCGTTCCGGGGAGCTGTTTTTT. Translated: CASSNPGQGRSGELFF.

This clone was seen more than once but under ten times. The rearrangement uses TRBV18 and TRBJ1-3; possibly TRBD1 for D (5 bases). Trimming cost V 2 bases and J 0 bases, with 11 bases left between them. Germline V CDR1 and CDR2: KGHSH, LQKENI. This CDR3 has 16 residues. The CDR3 nucleotides read TGTGCCAGCTCACCAAAAGGGACGGACTCTGGAAACACCATATATTTT. It translates to CASSPKGTDSGNTIYF.

The chain has TRBV9 and TRBJ2-5; D not certain. V lost 0 bases, J lost 5 bases, and 5 bases lay in between. Looked up from germline, CDR1 is SGDLS and CDR2 is YYNGEE. This CDR3 is built from 12 residues. The CDR3 loop reads CASSVDMETQYF. The DNA of the CDR3 is TGTGCCAGCAGCGTAGATATGGAGACCCAGTACTTC.

This clone was counted once. The chain recombines TRBV19 with TRBJ1-1; no clear D gene. The CDR3 loop spans 13 amino acids. Trimming shortened V by 6 bases and J by 0 bases, and 8 bases separated the two germline ends. CDR1 is LNHDA, CDR2 SQIVND, per germline (reference sequence). The CDR3 loop reads CASRVTVNTEAFF. CDR3 nucleotide sequence: TGTGCCAGTAGGGTTACAGTGAACACTGAAGCTTTCTTT.

The chain carries TRBV7-3 and TRBJ2-5; no clear D. V was shortened by 0 bases and J by 1 base, with 9 bases between the two germline ends. This CDR3 has 15 residues. Germline CDR1 and CDR2: SGHTA and FQGTGA. CDR3 amino acids: CASSLTLTPQETQYF. CDR3 nucleotide sequence: TGTGCCAGCAGCTTAACGTTGACTCCCCAAGAGACCCAGTACTTC.

This sequence joins TRBV28 and TRBJ2-7, with 8 bases lining up with TRBD2. The germline gives CDR1 MDHEN, CDR2 SYDVKM. This CDR3 is built from 15 residues. Losses at the gene ends were 2 bases for V and 1 base for J; bases not matched to a gene: 4. CDR3 nucleotide sequence: TGTGCCAGCAGTTTAACCCGGGAGGGGTCCTACGAGCAGTACTTC. This translates into CASSLTREGSYEQYF.